This is a list of T cell receptor beta chains from one sample in a study of T cells after posttransplantation cyclophosphamide. TCRdb keeps only in-frame clones here, not all; method: immunoSEQ multiplex PCR. The sample was found to contain under 45,000 clones, and every one recurs. Source material: PBMCs. The receptors shown here come from a man aged 25-45 years in good health and a related stem cell transplant donor. The CDR3 runs from the conserved cysteine through the conserved F or W. Fields, in order: J gene, V gene, clone size, D gene, CDR3 protein, CDR3 DNA. D genes are given only for firm matches. Clone sizes are given selectively: once, few, many, or a class where the clone is expanded.

J: TRBJ1-5; V: TRBV12-3/TRBV12-4; size: .; D: .; CDR3: CASSLVSSGRNQPQHF; DNA: TGTGCCAGCAGTTTAGTGAGTTCTGGGCGCAATCAGCCCCAGCATTTT
J: TRBJ2-7; V: TRBV19; size: many; D: .; CDR3: CASSPVEGLSYEQYF; DNA: TGTGCCAGTAGCCCAGTTGAGGGCCTCTCCTACGAGCAGTACTTC
J: TRBJ2-7; V: TRBV10-2; size: many; D: .; CDR3: CASSEAGSNYEQYF; DNA: TGCGCCAGCAGTGAAGCAGGGTCGAACTACGAGCAGTACTTC
J: TRBJ2-7; V: TRBV6-1; size: many; D: TRBD1; CDR3: CASSEAVQGAYEQYF; DNA: TGTGCCAGCAGTGAAGCTGTACAGGGGGCCTACGAGCAGTACTTC
J: TRBJ2-7; V: TRBV13; size: many; D: .; CDR3: CASSPQSSYEQYF; DNA: TGTGCCAGCAGCCCCCAGAGCTCCTACGAGCAGTACTTC
J: TRBJ1-6; V: TRBV18; size: many; D: .; CDR3: CASSPLPMTRQRGDYNSPLHF; DNA: TGTGCCAGCTCACCCCTTCCCATGACGAGGCAGCGCGGGGATTATAATTCACCCCTCCACTTT
J: TRBJ2-7; V: TRBV6-2/TRBV6-3; size: many; D: TRBD2; CDR3: CASSGTSGVPHEQYF; DNA: TGTGCCAGCAGCGGGACTAGCGGGGTCCCCCACGAGCAGTACTTC
J: TRBJ2-7; V: TRBV6-5; size: .; D: .; CDR3: CASSYSGGGSYEQYF; DNA: TGTGCCAGCAGTTACTCAGGGGGTGGGTCCTACGAGCAGTACTTC
J: TRBJ1-2; V: TRBV5-4; size: many; D: .; CDR3: CASSIQGDGYTF; DNA: TGTGCCAGCAGCATACAGGGCGATGGCTACACCTTC
J: TRBJ1-5; V: TRBV19; size: many; D: .; CDR3: CASSKGGTSNQPQHF; DNA: TGTGCCAGTAGTAAGGGAGGGACAAGCAATCAGCCCCAGCATTTT
J: TRBJ2-3; V: TRBV7-8; size: many; D: .; CDR3: CASSSDGADTQYF; DNA: TGTGCCAGCAGCTCGGACGGGGCAGATACGCAGTATTTT
J: TRBJ2-1; V: TRBV18; size: many; D: TRBD2; CDR3: CASSKAGDWNEQFF; DNA: TGTGCCAGCTCAAAAGCGGGGGATTGGAATGAGCAGTTCTTC
J: TRBJ2-5; V: TRBV5-4; size: many; D: .; CDR3: CASSLGQGIQETQYF; DNA: TGTGCCAGCAGCTTGGGGCAGGGGATTCAAGAGACCCAGTACTTC
J: TRBJ2-1; V: TRBV5-1; size: many; D: .; CDR3: CASSLQGNEQFF; DNA: TGCGCCAGCAGCTTACAGGGCAATGAGCAGTTCTTC
J: TRBJ2-7; V: TRBV28; size: many; D: TRBD1; CDR3: CASSPNRGRNPYEQYF; DNA: TGTGCCAGCAGTCCTAACAGGGGGCGGAATCCCTACGAGCAGTACTTC
J: TRBJ2-3; V: TRBV2; size: many; D: TRBD2; CDR3: CASSLLAGGRTDTQYF; DNA: TGTGCCAGCAGTCTACTAGCGGGGGGGCGCACAGATACGCAGTATTTT
J: TRBJ2-7; V: TRBV9; size: .; D: TRBD1; CDR3: CASSVDGTVEQYF; DNA: TGTGCCAGCAGCGTAGACGGGACAGTCGAGCAGTACTTC
J: TRBJ1-2; V: TRBV19; size: many; D: TRBD1; CDR3: CASSPRTGGIGYGYTF; DNA: TGTGCCAGTAGTCCGAGGACAGGGGGGATTGGCTATGGCTACACCTTC
J: TRBJ1-6; V: TRBV9; size: many; D: .; CDR3: CASSQTGFNSPLHF; DNA: TGTGCCAGCAGCCAGACAGGTTTCAATTCACCCCTCCACTTT
J: TRBJ1-1; V: TRBV14; size: many; D: .; CDR3: CASSQDNWDTNTEAFF; DNA: TGTGCCAGCAGCCAAGATAACTGGGACACCAACACTGAAGCTTTCTTT
J: TRBJ2-4; V: TRBV20-1; size: few; D: .; CDR3: CSARGGDNRIF; DNA: TGCAGTGCTAGAGGGGGGGATAATCGAATCTTC
J: TRBJ2-6; V: TRBV5-5; size: many; D: TRBD1; CDR3: CASSFSRGPGANVLTF; DNA: TGTGCCAGCAGCTTCTCCAGGGGGCCTGGGGCCAACGTCCTGACTTTC
J: TRBJ2-2; V: TRBV7-9; size: .; D: TRBD2; CDR3: CASSLNRIAGGPDTGELFF; DNA: TGTGCCAGCAGCTTAAACAGGATTGCGGGGGGGCCGGACACCGGGGAGCTGTTTTTT
J: TRBJ1-2; V: TRBV5-6; size: many; D: .; CDR3: CASSSPGLWDYGYTF; DNA: TGTGCCAGCAGCTCACCGGGGTTATGGGACTATGGCTACACCTTC
J: TRBJ1-1; V: TRBV7-9; size: many; D: TRBD1; CDR3: CASSSPGQGAGEAFF; DNA: TGTGCCAGCAGCTCCCCGGGACAGGGAGCAGGGGAGGCTTTCTTT
J: TRBJ2-7; V: TRBV6-5; size: many; D: .; CDR3: CASSRGEGEQYF; DNA: TGTGCCAGCAGCAGGGGAGAAGGGGAGCAGTACTTC
J: TRBJ2-2; V: TRBV4-2; size: .; D: TRBD2; CDR3: CASSPTSLAGGPYTGELFF; DNA: TGTGCCAGCAGCCCAACTAGCCTAGCGGGGGGGCCATACACCGGGGAGCTGTTTTTT
J: TRBJ2-3; V: TRBV7-2; size: many; D: .; CDR3: CASSPAGNTDTQYF; DNA: TGTGCCAGCAGCCCCGCGGGGAACACAGATACGCAGTATTTT
J: TRBJ2-3; V: TRBV4-3; size: .; D: TRBD1; CDR3: CASSRTGGPTDTQYF; DNA: TGCGCCAGCAGCCGGACAGGGGGTCCCACAGATACGCAGTATTTT
J: TRBJ2-3; V: TRBV2; size: many; D: .; CDR3: CASRGASGTWDTQYF; DNA: TGTGCCAGCAGGGGGGCCTCCGGGACATGGGATACGCAGTATTTT
J: TRBJ1-2; V: TRBV6-5; size: many; D: TRBD1; CDR3: CASSSGQGYGYTF; DNA: TGTGCCAGCAGCAGTGGACAGGGGTATGGCTACACCTTC
J: TRBJ2-5; V: TRBV7-2; size: few; D: TRBD2; CDR3: CASSLASAGELKTQYF; DNA: TGTGCCAGCAGCTTAGCGTCGGCGGGGGAATTAAAGACCCAGTACTTC
J: TRBJ2-1; V: TRBV7-3; size: many; D: TRBD2; CDR3: CASSPAGLAGGYEQFF; DNA: TGTGCCAGCAGCCCCGCGGGACTAGCGGGGGGGTATGAGCAGTTCTTC
J: TRBJ1-4; V: TRBV20-1; size: many; D: .; CDR3: CSAPSNEKLFF; DNA: TGCAGTGCTCCTTCTAATGAAAAACTGTTTTTT
J: TRBJ2-5; V: TRBV4-1; size: .; D: .; CDR3: CASSQDRETQYF; DNA: TGCGCCAGCAGCCAAGACCGGGAGACCCAGTACTTC
J: TRBJ2-5; V: TRBV7-2; size: .; D: .; CDR3: CASSPNYIQETQYF; DNA: TGTGCCAGCAGCCCAAACTATATCCAAGAGACCCAGTACTTC
J: TRBJ2-1; V: TRBV7-9; size: many; D: TRBD2; CDR3: CASSPISGGVDEQFF; DNA: TGTGCCAGCAGCCCCATTAGCGGGGGGGTCGATGAGCAGTTCTTC
J: TRBJ2-7; V: TRBV13; size: many; D: TRBD2; CDR3: CASSLGASGGYEQYF; DNA: TGTGCCAGCAGCTTAGGGGCTAGCGGGGGATACGAGCAGTACTTC
J: TRBJ2-7; V: TRBV18; size: many; D: TRBD1; CDR3: CASSMGTGVFYEQYF; DNA: TGTGCCAGCTCGATGGGGACAGGGGTGTTCTACGAGCAGTACTTC
J: TRBJ2-7; V: TRBV9; size: many; D: .; CDR3: CASSVGSGGTYEQYF; DNA: TGTGCCAGCAGCGTAGGCTCAGGGGGGACCTACGAGCAGTACTTC
J: TRBJ1-2; V: TRBV14; size: many; D: .; CDR3: CASSQGGWYGYTF; DNA: TGTGCCAGCAGCCAAGGAGGCTGGTATGGCTACACCTTC
J: TRBJ2-1; V: TRBV5-1; size: many; D: TRBD1; CDR3: CASNTGVANLEQFF; DNA: TGCGCCAGCAACACAGGGGTTGCAAACCTTGAGCAGTTCTTC
J: TRBJ2-3; V: TRBV7-9; size: few; D: .; CDR3: CASSPLPRRGGRTDTQYF; DNA: TGTGCCAGCAGCCCACTACCTAGGAGGGGGGGTCGCACAGATACGCAGTATTTT
J: TRBJ2-2; V: TRBV19; size: many; D: .; CDR3: CASSRVRAGAYTGELFF; DNA: TGTGCCAGTAGTAGGGTGAGGGCAGGGGCCTACACCGGGGAGCTGTTTTTT
J: TRBJ2-1; V: TRBV27; size: many; D: .; CDR3: CASTITGSSLSYNEQFF; DNA: TGTGCCAGCACCATAACCGGGTCCTCCCTCTCCTACAATGAGCAGTTCTTC
J: TRBJ2-3; V: TRBV25-1; size: .; D: .; CDR3: CASSEYRGGRQGDTQYF; DNA: TGTGCCAGCAGTGAATATAGAGGGGGGCGACAGGGAGATACGCAGTATTTT
J: TRBJ1-2; V: TRBV6-7; size: many; D: .; CDR3: CASSYLPEAYGYTF; DNA: TGTGCCAGCAGTTACCTCCCTGAAGCTTATGGCTACACCTTC
J: TRBJ2-1; V: TRBV6-2/TRBV6-3; size: many; D: TRBD2; CDR3: CASTGLAGGRSYNEQFF; DNA: TGTGCCAGCACCGGACTAGCGGGGGGACGCTCCTACAATGAGCAGTTCTTC
J: TRBJ1-5; V: TRBV12-3/TRBV12-4; size: many; D: TRBD1; CDR3: CASSLPTGGGNQPQHF; DNA: TGTGCCAGCAGTTTACCAACAGGGGGCGGCAATCAGCCCCAGCATTTT
J: TRBJ2-5; V: TRBV29-1; size: few; D: TRBD2; CDR3: CSVEEGLKEPQYF; DNA: TGCAGCGTTGAAGAGGGACTAAAAGAGCCCCAGTACTTC